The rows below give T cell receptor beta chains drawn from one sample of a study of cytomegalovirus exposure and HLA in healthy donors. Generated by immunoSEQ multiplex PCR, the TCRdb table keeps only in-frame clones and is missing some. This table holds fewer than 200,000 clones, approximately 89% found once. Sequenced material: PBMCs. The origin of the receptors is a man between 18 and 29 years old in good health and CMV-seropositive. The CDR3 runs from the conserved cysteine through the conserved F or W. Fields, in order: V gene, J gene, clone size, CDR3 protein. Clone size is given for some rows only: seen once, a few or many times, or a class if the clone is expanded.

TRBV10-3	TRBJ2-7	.	CAITRSYLDPTEQYF
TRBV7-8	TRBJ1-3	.	CASSLARTGNTIYF
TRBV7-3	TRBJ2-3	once	CASSFGLARTDTQYF
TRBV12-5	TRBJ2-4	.	CASGLWGVEAKNIQYF
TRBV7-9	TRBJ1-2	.	CASSSGYGYTF
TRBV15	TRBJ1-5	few	CATSSDRSNQPQHF
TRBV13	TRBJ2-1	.	CASSEQVNEQFF
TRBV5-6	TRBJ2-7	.	CATPQGQGWDEQYF
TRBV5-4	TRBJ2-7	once	CASSSPGTSLYEQYF
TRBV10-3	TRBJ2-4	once	CAISESPTSGSSKNIQYF
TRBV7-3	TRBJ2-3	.	CASSTGQGLSTDTQYF
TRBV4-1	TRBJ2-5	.	CASSQEGAGGMETQYF
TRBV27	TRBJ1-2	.	CASSFLDSNYGYTF
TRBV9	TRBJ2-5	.	CASSVVGLGETQYF
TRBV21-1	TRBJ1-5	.	CASTPAPGQPQHF
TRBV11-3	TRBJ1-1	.	CASFGGAEAFF
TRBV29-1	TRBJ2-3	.	CSAAGGIVGTDTQYF
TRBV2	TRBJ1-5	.	CASSVGGQGRFSQPQHF
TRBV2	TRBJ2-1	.	CASGWGLGTNEQFF
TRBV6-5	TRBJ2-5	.	CASSYSKGVLETQYF
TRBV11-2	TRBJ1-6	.	CASSIGQLFSPLHF
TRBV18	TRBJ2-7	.	CASSPAGWSSYEQYF
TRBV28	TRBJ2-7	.	CASSDSRGQRAYEQYF
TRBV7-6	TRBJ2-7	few	CASSSQGGGTYEQYF
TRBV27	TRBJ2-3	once	CASSPRTSGTDTQYF
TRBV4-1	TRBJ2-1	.	CASSQGSGSHNEQFF
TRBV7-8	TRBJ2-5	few	CASSLTDGETQYF
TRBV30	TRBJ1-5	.	CAWSTSNNQPQHF
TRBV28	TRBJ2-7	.	CASQFGRVSYEQYF
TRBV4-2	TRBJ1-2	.	CASSQGGTGVGYTF
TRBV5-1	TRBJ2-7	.	CASSLRRLVPYEQYF
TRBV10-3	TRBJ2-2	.	CAIRAGQGMEDTGELFF
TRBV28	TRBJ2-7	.	CASSLDLLGASYEQYF
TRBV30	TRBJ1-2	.	CAWRSRTGSQVYGYTF
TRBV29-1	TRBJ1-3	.	CSADSYSPQSSGNTIYF
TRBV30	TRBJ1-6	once	CAFNPNRLGSPLHF
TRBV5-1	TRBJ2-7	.	CASSLGGVGGSYEQYF
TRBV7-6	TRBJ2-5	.	CASSFGWTGEGETQYF
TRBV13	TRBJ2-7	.	CASSLGANYEQYF